Listed below are T cell receptor beta chains from one sample, sequenced in a study of cytomegalovirus exposure and HLA in healthy donors. The repertoire was sequenced with immunoSEQ multiplex PCR; TCRdb's copy has only in-frame clones and lacks some. Among 150,000 or so clones, nearly 70% were seen once, and the ten largest hold over 9.5%. Specimen: PBMCs. The receptors stem from a man under 40 in good health and CMV-seropositive. The CDR3 runs from the conserved cysteine through the conserved F or W. The order of the fields is CDR3 DNA, CDR3 protein, V gene, clone size, D gene, J gene. The D gene is left open where the match is weak. Rows may omit the clone size; those that give it use once, few, many or a size class.

TGTGCCAGCAGCTCCCTCATTAGCGGGAGTTCAGATACGCAGTATTTT CASSSLISGSSDTQYF TRBV11-3 - TRBD2 TRBJ2-3
TGTGCCAGCAGCCCTGGGACATTAAGTGAAGGGGAGACCCAGTACTTC CASSPGTLSEGETQYF TRBV25-1 - - TRBJ2-5
TGTGCCAGCAGTAGGGGGGGGGCGAACACTGAAGCTTTCTTT CASSRGGANTEAFF TRBV28 - - TRBJ1-1
TGTGCCAGCAGCTCCGGAGGGCCTATCACAGATACGCAGTATTTT CASSSGGPITDTQYF TRBV5-4 - - TRBJ2-3
TGCGCCAGCAGTGAATCTGGGCAGGAATACAATGAGCAGTTCTTC CASSESGQEYNEQFF TRBV10-1 few - TRBJ2-1
TGCGCCAGCAGCTTGGGGGTAGGGGCTGATAATTCACCCCTCCACTTT CASSLGVGADNSPLHF TRBV5-1 - - TRBJ1-6
TGTGCCAGCAGCAGCGACCAAGAGACCCAGTACTTC CASSSDQETQYF TRBV27 - - TRBJ2-5
TGTGCCAGCAGCCCTGGGGGCTTCGGGACTGAAGCTTTCTTT CASSPGGFGTEAFF TRBV7-9 few - TRBJ1-1
TGTGCCACCAGCAGAGATTACGGACAGGGGGCGCTTTCCAGCCTAAGGGTCTATGGCTACACCTTC CATSRDYGQGALSSLRVYGYTF TRBV15 - TRBD1 TRBJ1-2
TGTGCCAGCGGAACAGGGCCCTTTGAAGCTTTCTTT CASGTGPFEAFF TRBV6-5 - - TRBJ1-1
TGTGCCAGCAGCAAAGGGTTGAGCGGGAGTTTCAACGAGCAGTACTTC CASSKGLSGSFNEQYF TRBV7-2 few TRBD2 TRBJ2-7
TGCGCCAGCAGCTATTCAGGGATAGATACGCAGTATTTT CASSYSGIDTQYF TRBV5-1 - - TRBJ2-3
TGCGCCAGCAGCCAGGGACTAGCGGGCCAGTCAAGCTCCTACAATGAGCAGTTCTTC CASSQGLAGQSSSYNEQFF TRBV4-1 - TRBD2 TRBJ2-1
TGTGCCAGCAGCTCCAGATCGGGGAGGTCCTACAATGAGCAGTTCTTC CASSSRSGRSYNEQFF TRBV7-6 few - TRBJ2-1
TGTGCCAGCAGCCAGGTCGAACTAGCCTTTAACAATGAGCAGTTCTTC CASSQVELAFNNEQFF TRBV14 - - TRBJ2-1
TGTGCCAGCAGCTTAGGACTAGCGGGAGTCCCCTACAATGAGCAGTTCTTC CASSLGLAGVPYNEQFF TRBV9 few TRBD2 TRBJ2-1
TGTGCCAGCAGCCCCGGGACTAGCGACACAGATACGCAGTATTTT CASSPGTSDTDTQYF TRBV7-2 - TRBD2 TRBJ2-3
TGTGCCAGCAGTTACGGCGGGGTGGGGGACAATCAGCCCCAGCATTTT CASSYGGVGDNQPQHF TRBV6-5 - - TRBJ1-5